This is a list of T cell receptor beta chains from one sample in a study of OX40 agonist ivuxolimab in advanced cancers. Measured with immunoSEQ multiplex PCR; TCRdb has only the in-frame clones, and not every one. The sample contains fewer than 70,000 clones, more than 75% of which appear only once. The sequenced sample was CD4+ or CD8+ T cells sorted from blood, obtained in a trial of the OX40 agonist ivuxolimab. These receptors originate from an adult with an advanced solid tumor such as melanoma, head and neck, liver or kidney cancer. The CDR3 runs from the conserved cysteine through the conserved F or W. A D gene is named only where the DNA matches it firmly. Only some rows state a clone size, as once, few, many or a class for expanded clones.

>TRBV27|.|TRBJ2-3|few
TGTGCCAGCGCCCGGATTGCAGATACGCAGTATTTT
CASARIADTQYF
>TRBV6-5|.|TRBJ1-6|.
TGTGCCAGTACAATATTAACTTCACCCCTCCACTTT
CASTILTSPLHF
>TRBV7-2|.|TRBJ2-7|.
TGTGCCAGCACCCTAGGTGCGGGATCCTTAAGGGAGCAGTACTTC
CASTLGAGSLREQYF
>TRBV19|TRBD1|TRBJ1-1|.
TGTGCCAGTAGTGACAGGACAGGCGGCACTGAAGCTTTCTTT
CASSDRTGGTEAFF
>TRBV11-1|.|TRBJ1-1|.
TGTGCCAGCAGCCCGAGGCGTAGGGGTGAAGCTTTCTTT
CASSPRRRGEAFF
>TRBV5-1|.|TRBJ1-2|.
TGCGCCAGCAGTCAGGACAGTAACTATGGCTACACCTTC
CASSQDSNYGYTF
>TRBV20-1|.|TRBJ1-1|.
TGCAGTGCTAGAGTCCGGGCGCAAGCTTTCTTT
CSARVRAQAFF
>TRBV19|TRBD1|TRBJ2-7|few
TGTGCCAGTAGTCCCGGACAGGGGTGGGAGCAGTACTTC
CASSPGQGWEQYF
>TRBV28|.|TRBJ2-7|.
TGTGCCAGCAGGACAGGTCCGTACGAGCAGTACTTC
CASRTGPYEQYF
>TRBV2|TRBD1|TRBJ1-2|few
TGTGCCAGCAGAATGAGACAGGGTGTCTATGGCTACACCTTC
CASRMRQGVYGYTF
>TRBV7-9|TRBD2|TRBJ2-1|.
TGTGCCAGCAGCCCGACCGCTAGCGGGCTTTACAATGAGCAGTTCTTC
CASSPTASGLYNEQFF
>TRBV5-5|.|TRBJ1-2|.
TGTGCCAGCAGCTCGGACGGCTATGGCTACACCTTC
CASSSDGYGYTF
>TRBV25-1|TRBD1|TRBJ1-2|.
TGTGCCAGCAGTGAACCAAATACAGGGGGCCATGGCTACACCTTC
CASSEPNTGGHGYTF
>TRBV5-3|.|TRBJ1-1|.
TGTGCCAGAAACGGGGCGCCAAACACTGAAGCTTTCTTT
CARNGAPNTEAFF
>TRBV6-5|TRBD1|TRBJ2-7|.
TGTGCCAGCAGTTACCGGGACAGGGGGATCTACGAGCAGTACTTC
CASSYRDRGIYEQYF
>TRBV29-1|TRBD1|TRBJ2-7|.
TGCAGCGTCGGTATAGACAGGGGGCTCTACAAGCAGTACTTC
CSVGIDRGLYKQYF
>TRBV30|.|TRBJ1-1|.
TGTGCCTGGGATAGGGGCACTGAAGCTTTCTTT
CAWDRGTEAFF
>TRBV5-1|.|TRBJ2-5|.
TGCGCCAGCAGCCGCCGAGGGGGGTTCGAAGAGACCCAGTACTTC
CASSRRGGFEETQYF
>TRBV27|.|TRBJ2-3|.
TGTGCCAGCAGCCCCGGGATACTTCATTCAGATACGCAGTATTTT
CASSPGILHSDTQYF
>TRBV6-5|.|TRBJ1-1|few
TGTGCCAGCAGGGAAGGGGGGTCCTACACTGAAGCTTTCTTT
CASREGGSYTEAFF
>TRBV7-2|.|TRBJ2-7|once
TGTGCCAGCAGCTTAGCAGACGGAGCCTACGAGCAGTACTTC
CASSLADGAYEQYF
>TRBV5-1|.|TRBJ2-3|.
TGCGCCAGCAGCTTGGCAATGACGGCCTCTGCCACAGATACGCAGTATTTT
CASSLAMTASATDTQYF